The 2 T cell receptor beta chains below all came from one sample that was sequenced in a study of regulatory T cells in long-lasting Graves disease. As for time point: newly diagnosed GD, antithyroid drugs for less than 3 months. After RNA was extracted from PBMCs, the TCR library was made from it. Through Arm-PCR of CDR3 regions and iRepertoire HTBI primers, TCR beta libraries were built. TCRdb reprocessed the multiplex PCR reads with MiXCR, giving one entry per CDR3 protein. The profile shows around 450,000 distinct CDR3 sequences, 16% of them singletons. These data were also reused for a study on T cells in Graves' hyperthyroidism and ophthalmopathy.

The sample consisted of peripheral blood mononuclear cells (PBMCs), taken at new diagnosis, from a patient treated with antithyroid drugs. All receptors come from a man between 40 and 49 years old with Graves disease.

This clonotype was detected many times. V gene TRBV20-1 combines with J gene TRBJ2-7; tentatively, D is TRBD1 or TRBD2 (5 bases each). This CDR3 is built from 12 residues. Germline V gives CDR1 DFQATT, CDR2 SNEGSKA (reference sequence). CDR3: CSPGQGTFEQYF. The CDR3 DNA is TGCAGCCCGGGGCAGGGCACTTTCGAGCAGTACTTC.

The chain employs TRBV12-3 or TRBV12-4 and TRBJ2-2, with D tentatively TRBD1 (6 bases). V lost 6 bases and J 3 bases, leaving 14 bases between the germline ends. The CDR3 is 15 residues long. CDR3 amino acids: CASSLPRGDTGELFF. CDR3 nucleotide sequence: TGTGCCAGCAGCCTTCCCAGGGGAGACACCGGGGAGCTGTTTTTT.